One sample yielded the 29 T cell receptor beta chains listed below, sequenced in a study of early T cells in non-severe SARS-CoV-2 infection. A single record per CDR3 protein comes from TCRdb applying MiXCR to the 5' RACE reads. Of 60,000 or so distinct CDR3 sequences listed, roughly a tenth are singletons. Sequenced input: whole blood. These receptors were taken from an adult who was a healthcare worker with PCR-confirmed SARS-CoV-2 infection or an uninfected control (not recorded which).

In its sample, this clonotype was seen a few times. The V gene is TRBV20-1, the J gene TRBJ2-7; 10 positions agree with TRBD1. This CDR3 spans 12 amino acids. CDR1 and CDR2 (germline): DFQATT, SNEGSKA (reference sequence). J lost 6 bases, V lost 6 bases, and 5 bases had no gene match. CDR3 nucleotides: TGCAGTGCCCCGGACAGGGGGAGCGAGCAGTACTTC. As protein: CSAPDRGSEQYF.

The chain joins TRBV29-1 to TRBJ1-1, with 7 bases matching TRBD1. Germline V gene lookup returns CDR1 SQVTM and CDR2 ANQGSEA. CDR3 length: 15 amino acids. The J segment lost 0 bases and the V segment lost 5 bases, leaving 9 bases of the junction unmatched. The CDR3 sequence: CSVRTTGALNTEAFF. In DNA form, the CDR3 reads TGCAGCGTTCGTACAACAGGGGCTTTGAACACTGAAGCTTTCTTT.

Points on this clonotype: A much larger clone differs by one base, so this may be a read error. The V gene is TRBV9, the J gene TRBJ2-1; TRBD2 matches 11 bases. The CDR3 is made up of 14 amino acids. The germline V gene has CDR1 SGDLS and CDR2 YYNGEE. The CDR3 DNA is TGTACCAGCAGCTCGGGACTAGCGGTCTATGAGCAGTTCTTC. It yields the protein CTSSSGLAVYEQFF.

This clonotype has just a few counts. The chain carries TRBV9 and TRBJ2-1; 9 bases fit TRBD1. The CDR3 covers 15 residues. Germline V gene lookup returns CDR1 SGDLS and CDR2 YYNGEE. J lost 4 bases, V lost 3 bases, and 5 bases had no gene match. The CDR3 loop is CASSGGTGPYNEQFF. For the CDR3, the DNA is TGTGCCAGCAGCGGCGGGACAGGGCCTTACAATGAGCAGTTCTTC.

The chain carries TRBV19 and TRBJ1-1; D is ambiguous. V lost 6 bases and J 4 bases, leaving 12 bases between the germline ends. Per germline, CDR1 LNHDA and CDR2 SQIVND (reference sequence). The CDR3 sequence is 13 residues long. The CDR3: CASRRQFGTEAFF. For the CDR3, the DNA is TGTGCCAGTAGGCGGCAGTTCGGCACTGAAGCTTTCTTT.

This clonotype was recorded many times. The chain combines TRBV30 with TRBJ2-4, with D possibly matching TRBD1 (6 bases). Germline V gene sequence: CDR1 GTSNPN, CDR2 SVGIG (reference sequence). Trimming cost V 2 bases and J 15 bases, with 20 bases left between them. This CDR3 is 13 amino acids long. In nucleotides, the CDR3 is TGTGCCTGGAGTCCCGACCTCCGGGACATGGCGTACTTC. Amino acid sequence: CAWSPDLRDMAYF.

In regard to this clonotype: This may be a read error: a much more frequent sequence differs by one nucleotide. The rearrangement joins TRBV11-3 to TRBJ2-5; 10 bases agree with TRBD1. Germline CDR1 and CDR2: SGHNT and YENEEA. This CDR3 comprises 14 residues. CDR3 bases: TGTACCAGCAGCCTGACAGGGGGCAGAGAGACCCAGTACTTC. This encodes CTSSLTGGRETQYF.

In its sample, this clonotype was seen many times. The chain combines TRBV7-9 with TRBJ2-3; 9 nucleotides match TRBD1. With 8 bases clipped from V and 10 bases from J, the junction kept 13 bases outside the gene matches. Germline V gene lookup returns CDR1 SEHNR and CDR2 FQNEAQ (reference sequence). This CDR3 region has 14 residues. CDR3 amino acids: CASCMGQGVWPQYF. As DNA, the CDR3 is TGTGCCAGCTGCATGGGACAGGGTGTTTGGCCGCAGTATTTT.

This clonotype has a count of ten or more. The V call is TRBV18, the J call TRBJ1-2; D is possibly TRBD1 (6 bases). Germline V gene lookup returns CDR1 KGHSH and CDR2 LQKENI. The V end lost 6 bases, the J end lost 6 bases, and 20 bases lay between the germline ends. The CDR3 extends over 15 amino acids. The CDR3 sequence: CASSLLDAGGDGYTF. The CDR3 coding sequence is TGTGCCAGCTCTCTATTGGACGCCGGGGGCGATGGCTACACCTTC.

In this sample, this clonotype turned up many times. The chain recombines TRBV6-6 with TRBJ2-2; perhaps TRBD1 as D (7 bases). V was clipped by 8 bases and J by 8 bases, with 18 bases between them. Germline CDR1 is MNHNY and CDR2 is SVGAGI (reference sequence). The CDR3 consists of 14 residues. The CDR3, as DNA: TGTGCCAGCGGAGGGACAGTTCTTGGGGGGGAGCTGTTTTTT. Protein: CASGGTVLGGELFF.

CDR3 amino acids: CASSLYPPGQGEDGYTF. The CDR3 nucleotides are TGTGCCAGCAGCTTATATCCCCCGGGACAGGGGGAGGATGGCTACACCTTC. The J gene is TRBJ1-2, the V gene TRBV11-2; 11 bases are shared with TRBD1. The V and J ends lost 2 bases and 6 bases, in that order; junction bases with no gene match: 11. The CDR3 has 17 residues. Germline V gives CDR1 SGHAT, CDR2 FQNNGV. The whole variable domain, remainder taken from reference TRBV11-2 and TRBJ1-2, is EAGVAQSPRYKIIEKRQSVAFWCNPISGHATLYWYQQILGQGPKLLIQFQNNGVVDDSQLPKDRFSAERLKGVDSTLKIQPAKLEDSAVYLCASSLYPPGQGEDGYTFGSGTRLTVV.

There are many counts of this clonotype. Here the CDR3 DNA reads TGTGCCAGCAGTTCTAGGGACAGACTGAACTATGGCTACACCTTC. Its protein is CASSSRDRLNYGYTF. The chain uses TRBV6-5 and TRBJ1-2, with TRBD1 matching over 7 bases. The length of the CDR3 is 15 residues. Trimming cost V 4 bases and J 2 bases; bases outside gene matches: 7. Germline V gene lookup returns CDR1 MNHEY and CDR2 SVGAGI.

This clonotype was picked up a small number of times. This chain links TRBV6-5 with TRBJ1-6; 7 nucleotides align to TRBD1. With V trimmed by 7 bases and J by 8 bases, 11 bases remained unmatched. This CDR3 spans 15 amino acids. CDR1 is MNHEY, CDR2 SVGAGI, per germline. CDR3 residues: CASTMGGQTHSPLHF. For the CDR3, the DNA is TGTGCCAGCACCATGGGGGGACAGACTCATTCACCCCTCCACTTT.

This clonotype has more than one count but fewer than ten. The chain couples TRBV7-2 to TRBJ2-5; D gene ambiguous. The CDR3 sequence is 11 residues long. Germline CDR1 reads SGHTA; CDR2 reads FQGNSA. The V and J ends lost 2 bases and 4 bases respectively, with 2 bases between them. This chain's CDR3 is CASSLTETQYF. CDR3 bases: TGTGCCAGCAGCTTAACAGAGACCCAGTACTTC. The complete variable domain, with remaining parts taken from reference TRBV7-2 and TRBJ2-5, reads GAGVSQSPSNKVTEKGKDVELRCDPISGHTALYWYRQSLGQGLEFLIYFQGNSAPDKSGLPSDRFSAERTGGSVSTLTIQRTQQEDSAVYLCASSLTETQYFGPGTRLLVL.

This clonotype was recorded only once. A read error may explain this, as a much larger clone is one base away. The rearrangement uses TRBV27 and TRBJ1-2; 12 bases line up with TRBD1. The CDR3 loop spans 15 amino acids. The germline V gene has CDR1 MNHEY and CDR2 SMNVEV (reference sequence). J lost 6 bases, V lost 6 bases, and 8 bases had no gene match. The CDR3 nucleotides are TGTGCCAGCAGGAACCGGGGACAGGGGGCTCATGGCTACACCTTC. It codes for CASRNRGQGAHGYTF.

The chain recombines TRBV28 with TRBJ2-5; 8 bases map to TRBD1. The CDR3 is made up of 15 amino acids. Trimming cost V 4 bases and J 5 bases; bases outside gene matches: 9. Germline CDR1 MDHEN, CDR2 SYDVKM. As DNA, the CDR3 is TGTGCCAGCAGTTCCCTTACAGGGGGGAGGGAGACCCAGTACTTC. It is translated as CASSSLTGGRETQYF.

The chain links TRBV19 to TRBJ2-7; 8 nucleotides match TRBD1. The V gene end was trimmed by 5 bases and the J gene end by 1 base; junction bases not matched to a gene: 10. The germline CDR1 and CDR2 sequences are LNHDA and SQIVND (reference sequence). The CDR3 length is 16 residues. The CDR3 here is CASSRRTGLRSYEQYF. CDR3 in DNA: TGTGCCAGTAGTCGAAGGACAGGGTTGAGGTCCTACGAGCAGTACTTC.

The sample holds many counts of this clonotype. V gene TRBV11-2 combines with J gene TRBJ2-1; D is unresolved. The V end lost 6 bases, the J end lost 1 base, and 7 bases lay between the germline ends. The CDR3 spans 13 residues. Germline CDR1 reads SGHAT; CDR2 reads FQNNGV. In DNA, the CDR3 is TGTGCCAGCAGGGCTCCTTCCTACAATGAGCAGTTCTTC. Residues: CASRAPSYNEQFF. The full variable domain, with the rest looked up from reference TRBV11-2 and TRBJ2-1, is EAGVAQSPRYKIIEKRQSVAFWCNPISGHATLYWYQQILGQGPKLLIQFQNNGVVDDSQLPKDRFSAERLKGVDSTLKIQPAKLEDSAVYLCASRAPSYNEQFFGPGTRLTVL.

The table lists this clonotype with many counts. CDR3 amino acids: CASSYGQLSYGYTF. Written as DNA, the CDR3 is TGTGCCAGCAGTTACGGACAGTTATCCTATGGCTACACCTTC. The V gene is TRBV6-2 or TRBV6-3, the J gene TRBJ1-2, with D perhaps matching TRBD1 (6 bases). This CDR3 has 14 residues. Germline-derived CDR1 and CDR2 are MNHEY and SVGEGT. V was trimmed by 2 bases and J by 4 bases, leaving 11 bases between them.

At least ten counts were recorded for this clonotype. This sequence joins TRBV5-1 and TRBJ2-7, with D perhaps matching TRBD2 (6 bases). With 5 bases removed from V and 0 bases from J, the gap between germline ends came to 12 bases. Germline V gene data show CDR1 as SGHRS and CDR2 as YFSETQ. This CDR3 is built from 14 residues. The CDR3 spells CASRGREASYEQYF. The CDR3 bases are TGCGCCAGCAGAGGCAGGGAGGCCTCCTACGAGCAGTACTTC.

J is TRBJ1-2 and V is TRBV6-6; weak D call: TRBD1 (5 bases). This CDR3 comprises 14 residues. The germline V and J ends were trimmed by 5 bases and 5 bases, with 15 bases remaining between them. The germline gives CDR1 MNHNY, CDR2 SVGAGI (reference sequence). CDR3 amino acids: CASSPGRGGYGYTF. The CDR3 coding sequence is TGTGCCAGCAGTCCAGGACGCGGGGGGTATGGCTACACCTTC.

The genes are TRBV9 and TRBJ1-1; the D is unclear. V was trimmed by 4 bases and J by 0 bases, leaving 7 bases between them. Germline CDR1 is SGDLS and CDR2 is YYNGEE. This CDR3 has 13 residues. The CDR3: CASSPTVNTEAFF. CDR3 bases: TGTGCCAGCAGCCCCACAGTGAACACTGAAGCTTTCTTT.

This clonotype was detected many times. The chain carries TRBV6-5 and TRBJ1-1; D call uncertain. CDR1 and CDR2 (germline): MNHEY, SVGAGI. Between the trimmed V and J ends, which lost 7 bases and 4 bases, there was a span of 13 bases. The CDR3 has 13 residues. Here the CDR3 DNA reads TGTGCCAGCAAGTCGGGGATGGGCACTGAAGCTTTCTTT. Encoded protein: CASKSGMGTEAFF.

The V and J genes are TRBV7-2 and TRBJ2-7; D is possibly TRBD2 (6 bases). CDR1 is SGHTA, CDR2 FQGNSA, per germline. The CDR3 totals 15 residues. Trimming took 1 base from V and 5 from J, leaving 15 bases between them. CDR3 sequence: CASSLVAALYDEQYF. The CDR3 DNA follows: TGTGCCAGCAGCTTAGTAGCGGCACTCTATGACGAGCAGTACTTC.

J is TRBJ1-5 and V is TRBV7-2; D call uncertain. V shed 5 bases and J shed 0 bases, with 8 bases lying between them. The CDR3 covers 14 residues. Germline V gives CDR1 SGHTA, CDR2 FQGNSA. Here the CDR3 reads CASSLISSNQPQHF. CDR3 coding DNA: TGTGCCAGCAGCCTTATTAGTAGCAATCAGCCCCAGCATTTT.

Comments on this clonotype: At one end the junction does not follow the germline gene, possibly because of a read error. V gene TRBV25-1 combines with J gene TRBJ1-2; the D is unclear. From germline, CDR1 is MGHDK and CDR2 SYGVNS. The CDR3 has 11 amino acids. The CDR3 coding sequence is TGTGCCAGCAGTGAATACTACGGCTACACCTTC. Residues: CASSEYYGYTF.

Written as DNA, the CDR3 is TGTGCCAGCTCCCTAGCGTTCTCCTACGAGCAGTACTTC. It is translated as CASSLAFSYEQYF. The chain employs TRBV7-9 and TRBJ2-7; perhaps TRBD2 as D (6 bases). The CDR3 is 13 residues long. V gave up 8 bases and J gave up 0 bases, with 11 bases separating them. Looked up from germline, CDR1 is SEHNR and CDR2 is FQNEAQ (reference sequence).

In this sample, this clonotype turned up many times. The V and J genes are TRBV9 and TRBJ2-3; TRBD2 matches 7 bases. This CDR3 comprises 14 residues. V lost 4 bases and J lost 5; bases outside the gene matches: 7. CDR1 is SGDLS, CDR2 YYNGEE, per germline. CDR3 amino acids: CASSSPGRGDTQYF. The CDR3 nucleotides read TGTGCCAGCAGCTCCCCTGGGAGGGGAGATACGCAGTATTTT.

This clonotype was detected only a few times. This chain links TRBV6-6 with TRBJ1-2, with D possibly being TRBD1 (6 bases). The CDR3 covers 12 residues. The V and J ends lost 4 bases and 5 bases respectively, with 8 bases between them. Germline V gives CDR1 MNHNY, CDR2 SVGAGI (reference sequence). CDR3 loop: CASSWTEYGYTF. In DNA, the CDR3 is TGTGCCAGCAGTTGGACAGAATATGGCTACACCTTC.